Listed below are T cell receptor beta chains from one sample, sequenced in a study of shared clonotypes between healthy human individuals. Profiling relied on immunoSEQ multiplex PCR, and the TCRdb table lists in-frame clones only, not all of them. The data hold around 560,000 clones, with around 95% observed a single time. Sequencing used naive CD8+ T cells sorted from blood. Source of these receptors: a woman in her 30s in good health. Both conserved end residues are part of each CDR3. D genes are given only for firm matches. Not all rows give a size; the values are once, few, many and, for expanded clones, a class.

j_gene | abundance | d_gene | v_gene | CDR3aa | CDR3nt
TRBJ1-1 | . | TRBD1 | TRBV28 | CATGGGQAKMRDTEAFF | TGTGCCACCGGGGGGGGACAGGCAAAGATGAGGGACACTGAAGCTTTCTTT
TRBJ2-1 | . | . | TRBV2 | CASGNSYNEQFF | TGTGCCAGCGGTAACTCCTACAATGAGCAGTTCTTC
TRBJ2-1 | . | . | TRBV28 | CASSPTRSSYNEQFF | TGTGCCAGCAGTCCCACGCGGAGCTCCTACAATGAGCAGTTCTTC
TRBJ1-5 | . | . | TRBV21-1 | CASSKGEFGNQPQHF | TGTGCCAGCAGCAAAGGAGAGTTTGGCAATCAGCCCCAGCATTTT
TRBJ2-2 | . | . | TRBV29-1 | CSAQGSGELFF | TGCAGCGCACAGGGCAGCGGGGAGCTGTTTTTT
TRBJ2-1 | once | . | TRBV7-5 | CVRRYRGASSYNEQFF | TGTGTCAGACGATATCGCGGTGCCAGCTCCTACAATGAGCAGTTCTTC
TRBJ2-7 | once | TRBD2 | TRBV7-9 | CASSSLRGTSGTGPYEQYF | TGTGCCAGCAGTAGTCTGCGTGGGACTAGCGGGACGGGGCCCTACGAGCAGTACTTC
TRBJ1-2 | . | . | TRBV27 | CASWAAPVGYTF | TGTGCCAGCTGGGCGGCCCCGGTAGGCTACACCTTC
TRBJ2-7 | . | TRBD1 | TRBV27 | CASSPGTGNYEQYF | TGTGCCAGCAGTCCTGGGACAGGGAACTACGAGCAGTACTTC
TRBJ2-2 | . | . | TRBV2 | CASSDRDLRTGELFF | TGTGCCAGCAGTGATCGAGACCTGCGGACCGGGGAGCTGTTTTTT
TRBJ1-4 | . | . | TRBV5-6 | CASSPSGGKLFF | TGTGCCAGCAGCCCTTCGGGGGGAAAACTGTTTTTT
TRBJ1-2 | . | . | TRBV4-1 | CASSQDHGTRFF | TGCGCCAGCAGCCAAGATCATGGGACACGTTTCTTC
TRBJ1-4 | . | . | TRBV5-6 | CASSLAAGSPNEKLFF | TGTGCCAGCAGCTTGGCCGCGGGGAGCCCTAATGAAAAACTGTTTTTT
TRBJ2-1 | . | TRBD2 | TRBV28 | CASSPGTRMNEQFF | TGTGCCAGCAGTCCCGGGACTAGGATGAATGAGCAGTTCTTC
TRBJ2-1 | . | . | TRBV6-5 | CASSYTKGNEQFF | TGTGCCAGCAGTTACACTAAGGGCAATGAGCAGTTCTTC
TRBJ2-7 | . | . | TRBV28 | CASSFAVVAANSYEQYF | TGTGCCAGCAGTTTCGCCGTGGTCGCAGCCAACTCCTACGAGCAGTACTTC
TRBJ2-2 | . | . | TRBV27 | CASSLIGADRELFF | TGTGCCAGCAGTTTGATCGGGGCAGACCGGGAGCTGTTTTTT
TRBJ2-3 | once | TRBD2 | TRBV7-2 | CASSPTILAGGPDTQYF | TGTGCCAGCAGCCCCACAATACTAGCGGGAGGGCCAGATACGCAGTATTTT
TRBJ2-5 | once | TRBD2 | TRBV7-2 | CASSLALLGLAFGETQYF | TGTGCCAGCAGCTTAGCGCTTCTGGGACTAGCGTTCGGAGAGACCCAGTACTTC
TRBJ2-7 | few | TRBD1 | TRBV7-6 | CASSHGTGSSYEQYF | TGTGCCAGCAGCCATGGGACAGGATCCTCCTACGAGCAGTACTTC
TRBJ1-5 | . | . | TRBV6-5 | CASSTPGAPQHF | TGTGCCAGCAGTACCCCTGGAGCGCCCCAGCATTTT